The clone carrying this TCR beta chain was observed a few times. Its specificity is unknown. The CDR3 end shows no conserved phenylalanine or tryptophan, and so a read error is likely. No DNA is shown, since the ends of the CDR3 on it are uncertain; the CDR3 is the one TCRdb lists. Including both end residues, the CDR3 is 10 amino acids long. This sample was included in a study of identical twins. Regarding the study as a whole: Beta out-of-frame sequences showed weaker excess twin sharing. For cord blood, abundant beta clonotypes had fewer insertions, unlike memory repertoires, which showed none. The study drew conclusions from cross-sectional statistical analysis, not from following the same donors.

Each cDNA held unique molecular identifiers, and template switching gave it a universal primer site. TCRdb ran MiXCR on the 5' RACE reads and lists one entry per CDR3 protein. The table records 400,000 or so distinct CDR3 sequences, about 9% of them present only once. This clonotype was obtained from a woman aged 50 to 60 in good health. V gene TRBV21-1 combines with J gene TRBJ1-1. TRBV21-1 is an annotated pseudogene. Sample: naive T cells sorted from blood. The CDR3 reads CASSKVAASS.